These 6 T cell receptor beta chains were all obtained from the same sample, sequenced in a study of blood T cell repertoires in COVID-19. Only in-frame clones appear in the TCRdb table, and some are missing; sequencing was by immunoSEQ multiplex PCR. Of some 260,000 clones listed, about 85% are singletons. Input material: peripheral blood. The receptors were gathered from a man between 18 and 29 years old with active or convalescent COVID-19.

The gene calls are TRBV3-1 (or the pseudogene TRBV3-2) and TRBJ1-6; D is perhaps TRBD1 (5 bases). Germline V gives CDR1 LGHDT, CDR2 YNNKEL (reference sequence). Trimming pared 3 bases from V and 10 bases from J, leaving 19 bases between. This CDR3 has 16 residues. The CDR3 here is CASSHYRPQVGSPLHF. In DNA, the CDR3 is TGTGCCAGCAGCCATTACAGGCCTCAGGTGGGCTCACCCCTCCACTTT.

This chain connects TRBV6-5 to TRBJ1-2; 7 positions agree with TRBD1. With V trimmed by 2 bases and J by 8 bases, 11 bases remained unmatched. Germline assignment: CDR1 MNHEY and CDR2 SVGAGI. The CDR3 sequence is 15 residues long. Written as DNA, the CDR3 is TGTGCCAGCAGTTACAAGACAGGGAGCGCGGTCGGCTACACCTTC. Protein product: CASSYKTGSAVGYTF.

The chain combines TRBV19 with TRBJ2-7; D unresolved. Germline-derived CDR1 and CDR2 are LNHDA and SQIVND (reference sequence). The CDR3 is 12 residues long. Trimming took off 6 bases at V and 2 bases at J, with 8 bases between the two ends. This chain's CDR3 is CASRAETYEQYF. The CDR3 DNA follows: TGTGCCAGTAGGGCAGAAACCTACGAGCAGTACTTC.

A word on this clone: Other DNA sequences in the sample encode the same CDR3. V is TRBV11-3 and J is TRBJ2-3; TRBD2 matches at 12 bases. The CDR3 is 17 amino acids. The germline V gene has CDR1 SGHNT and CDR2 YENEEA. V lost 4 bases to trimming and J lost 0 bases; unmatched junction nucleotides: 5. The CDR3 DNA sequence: TGTGCCAGCAGCTCCAGGACTAGCGGGGTTAGCACAGATACGCAGTATTTT. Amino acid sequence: CASSSRTSGVSTDTQYF. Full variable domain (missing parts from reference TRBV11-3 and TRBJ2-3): EAGVVQSPRYKIIEKKQPVAFWCNPISGHNTLYWYLQNLGQGPELLIRYENEEAVDDSQLPKDRFSAERLKGVDSTLKIQPAELGDSAVYLCASSSRTSGVSTDTQYFGPGTRLTVL.

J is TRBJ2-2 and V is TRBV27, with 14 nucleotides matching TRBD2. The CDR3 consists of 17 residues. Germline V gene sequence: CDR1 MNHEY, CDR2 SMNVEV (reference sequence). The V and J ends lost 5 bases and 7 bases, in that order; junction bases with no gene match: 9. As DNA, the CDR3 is TGTGCCAGCAGTATCCCGGGACTAGCGGGAGTTAACGGGGAGCTGTTTTTT. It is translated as CASSIPGLAGVNGELFF.

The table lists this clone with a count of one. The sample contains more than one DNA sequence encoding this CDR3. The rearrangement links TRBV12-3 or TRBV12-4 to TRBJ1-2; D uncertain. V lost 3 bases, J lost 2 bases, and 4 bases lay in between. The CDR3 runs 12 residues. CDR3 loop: CASSFSNYGYTF. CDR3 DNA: TGTGCCAGCAGTTTTTCAAACTATGGCTACACCTTC.